This is a list of T cell receptor beta chains from one sample in a study of blood T cell repertoires in COVID-19. Only in-frame clones appear in the TCRdb table, and some are missing; sequencing was by immunoSEQ multiplex PCR. The repertoire includes about 260,000 clones, about 80% of them detected once, and 4.1% sits in the top ten. The sample comprised PBMCs or T cells enriched from blood (not recorded which). The receptors originated from a man in his thirties or forties with acute COVID-19. The CDR3 runs from the conserved cysteine through the conserved F or W. D genes are given only for firm matches. Some rows have no size entry. The others give once, few or many, or a class for an expanded clone.

>TRBJ2-1|TRBV7-8|TRBD2|NA
TGTGCCAGCAGCCTTACCGGAGCGGGAGGGAATGAGCAGTTCTTC
CASSLTGAGGNEQFF
>TRBJ1-5|TRBV6-1|TRBD1|NA
TGTGCCAGCAGTGAACAGGGGGAACGTCAGCCCCAGCATTTT
CASSEQGERQPQHF
>TRBJ1-3|TRBV15|NA|NA
TGTGCCACCAGCAGAGCCCCAGGGCTAGCTGGAAACACCATATATTTT
CATSRAPGLAGNTIYF
>TRBJ2-6|TRBV12-3/TRBV12-4|NA|NA
TGTGCCAGCGGGGGCTCCGGGGCCAACGTCCTGACTTTC
CASGGSGANVLTF
>TRBJ2-2|TRBV24-1|TRBD1|NA
TGTGCCACCAGGGGACAGGGGACAACCGGGGAGCTGTTTTTT
CATRGQGTTGELFF
>TRBJ2-3|TRBV5-1|NA|NA
TGCGCCAGCAGCTTGGCGGGGGATAGCGCAGATACGCAGTATTTT
CASSLAGDSADTQYF
>TRBJ1-1|TRBV19|NA|few
TGTGCCAGTAGTATCCTGGGGCTCACTGAAGCTTTCTTT
CASSILGLTEAFF
>TRBJ2-1|TRBV19|TRBD2|NA
TGTGCCAGTAGTATGTGGACTAGCTTTGAGCAGTTCTTC
CASSMWTSFEQFF
>TRBJ2-2|TRBV11-2|NA|NA
TGTGCCAGCAGCTTAGATCCCCCGTCCACCGGGGAGCTGTTTTTT
CASSLDPPSTGELFF
>TRBJ1-4|TRBV7-6|NA|NA
TGTGCCAGCAGCCGGACTAGGGGTCGTGAAAAACTGTTTTTT
CASSRTRGREKLFF
>TRBJ2-6|TRBV28|TRBD1|NA
TGTGCCAGCAGATCGAGGACAGGGGGTCTTTCTGGGGCCAACGTCCTGACTTTC
CASRSRTGGLSGANVLTF
>TRBJ1-1|TRBV19|NA|once
TGTGCCAGTAGTATCGTCGCGGGGGTATGGTACACTGAAGCTTTCTTT
CASSIVAGVWYTEAFF
>TRBJ2-1|TRBV7-7|NA|NA
TGTGCTAGCAGCCCCACTACGATAGTTGGCAATGAGCAGTTCTTC
CASSPTTIVGNEQFF
>TRBJ1-4|TRBV12-3/TRBV12-4|TRBD1|once
TGTGCCAGCAGTATGACAGGGGGTGAAAAACTGTTTTTT
CASSMTGGEKLFF
>TRBJ1-2|TRBV6-4|NA|NA
TGTGCCAGCAGAATGGATCGCGACTTTAACTATGGCTACACCTTC
CASRMDRDFNYGYTF
>TRBJ2-6|TRBV19|NA|NA
TGTGCCAGTAACGTCGGGGGCTCTGGGGCCAACGTCCTGACTTTC
CASNVGGSGANVLTF
>TRBJ1-5|TRBV7-9|NA|NA
TGTGCCAGCAGCCTTACAGGGCTGAATCAGCCCCAGCATTTT
CASSLTGLNQPQHF
>TRBJ2-3|TRBV6-2/TRBV6-3|NA|NA
TGTGCCAGCAGCCACGAGTTCTCTATTCCGTATTTT
CASSHEFSIPYF
>TRBJ1-1|TRBV5-1|TRBD1|NA
TGCGCCAGCAGCTCTGCGCCGACTCGGACAGGGATGAGGACTGAAGCTTTCTTT
CASSSAPTRTGMRTEAFF
>TRBJ2-3|TRBV19|TRBD2|once
TGTGCCAGTAGTAGCGGGGGGCGGGATACGCAGTATTTT
CASSSGGRDTQYF
>TRBJ1-3|TRBV2|NA|few
TGTGCCAGCAGTTTACAGAGCTCTGGAAACACCATATATTTT
CASSLQSSGNTIYF
>TRBJ2-3|TRBV28|TRBD2|NA
TGTGCCAGCAGTTTGGCTAGCGGATCCACAGATACGCAGTATTTT
CASSLASGSTDTQYF
>TRBJ1-1|TRBV5-4|TRBD1|NA
TGTGCCAGCAGCCGCCGAGGACAGGGCGTCGAAGCTTTCTTT
CASSRRGQGVEAFF
>TRBJ2-2|TRBV18|TRBD1|NA
TGTGCCAGCTCACCGGACAGGACGAACACCGGGGAGCTGTTTTTT
CASSPDRTNTGELFF
>TRBJ1-2|TRBV24-1|NA|NA
TGTGCCACCAGTGACCAGGTTGGCTACACCTTC
CATSDQVGYTF
>TRBJ2-3|TRBV18|NA|NA
TGTGCCAGCTCACCGGCCCAGGCTAGCACAGATACGCAGTATTTT
CASSPAQASTDTQYF
>TRBJ1-5|TRBV6-1|NA|NA
TGTGCCAGCAGTGAAGCTCGGGGTGCACAGCCCCAGCATTTT
CASSEARGAQPQHF
>TRBJ1-1|TRBV11-3|NA|NA
TGTGCCAGCAGCTTCAGGGGCGCTGAAGCTTTCTTT
CASSFRGAEAFF
>TRBJ2-5|TRBV11-3|NA|NA
TGTGCCAGCAGCTTAGAAACTCAGGGGACCCAGTACTTC
CASSLETQGTQYF
>TRBJ2-5|TRBV11-2|TRBD2|NA
TGTGCCAGCAGCCCGCGGCCTAGCGGGGGGGAAGAGACCCAGTACTTC
CASSPRPSGGEETQYF
>TRBJ2-1|TRBV28|TRBD2|few
TGTGCCACCCAGCCGGGAGGCTCCTACAATGAGCAGTTCTTC
CATQPGGSYNEQFF
>TRBJ1-1|TRBV12-3/TRBV12-4|NA|NA
TGTGCCAGCAGTTTTGCCCGGGAAGCTTTCTTT
CASSFAREAFF
>TRBJ2-5|TRBV3-1/TRBV3-2|TRBD2|NA
TGTGCCAGCAGCCAAAGACAAAACCTCGCGGGAGTAGAAGAGACCCAGTACTTC
CASSQRQNLAGVEETQYF
>TRBJ2-3|TRBV6-6|NA|NA
TGTGCCAGCAGGAGGATGGCAGATACGCAGTATTTT
CASRRMADTQYF
>TRBJ1-1|TRBV12-3/TRBV12-4|NA|NA
TGTGCCAGCAGTTTAAGCGTCACTGAAGCTTTCTTT
CASSLSVTEAFF
>TRBJ1-6|TRBV19|NA|NA
TGTGCCAGTAGTATAGATCGACAGGAATATAATTCACCCCTCCACTTT
CASSIDRQEYNSPLHF
>TRBJ1-1|TRBV5-6|NA|many
TGTGCCAGCAGCGCAATACGGGGGAACACTGAAGCTTTCTTT
CASSAIRGNTEAFF
>TRBJ2-2|TRBV5-1|NA|NA
TGTGCCAGCAGCTTGGCCGCATCTAACCCCACCGGGGAGCTGTTTTTT
CASSLAASNPTGELFF
>TRBJ2-3|TRBV6-5|NA|few
TGTGCCAGCAGAAACAGGGAGGATACGCAGTATTTT
CASRNREDTQYF
>TRBJ2-1|TRBV11-2|NA|few
TGTGCCAGCAGCTTAGATTCACGGCAGGCAGCTAACAATGAGCAGTTCTTC
CASSLDSRQAANNEQFF
>TRBJ1-1|TRBV6-5|TRBD1|NA
TGTGCCAGCAGTCCCGGGACAGGTTTGAACACTGAAGCTTTCTTT
CASSPGTGLNTEAFF
>TRBJ2-3|TRBV11-1|NA|NA
TGTGCCAGCAGCTTGTCGGAGTCGGATACGCAGTATTTT
CASSLSESDTQYF
>TRBJ1-2|TRBV24-1|TRBD1|NA
TGTGCCACCAGTGCTACCGGGACAGGCCTTTCTGGCTACACCTTC
CATSATGTGLSGYTF
>TRBJ2-1|TRBV4-1|TRBD2|NA
TGCGCCAGCAGCCAAGAAGGGGTAGCGGGCGACTACAATGAGCAGTTCTTC
CASSQEGVAGDYNEQFF
>TRBJ2-6|TRBV3-1/TRBV3-2|NA|NA
TGTGCCAGCAGCCAAAGGGGCGGAACCTCTGGGGCCAACGTCCTGACTTTC
CASSQRGGTSGANVLTF
>TRBJ2-3|TRBV5-8|NA|NA
TGTGCCAGCAGCTTGCAGGTGTGGGGCACAGATACGCAGTATTTT
CASSLQVWGTDTQYF
>TRBJ2-1|TRBV7-3|NA|NA
TGTGCCAGCAGGATCGAGCGGAGCCTTGATAGAGAGCAGTTCTTC
CASRIERSLDREQFF
>TRBJ1-3|TRBV3-1/TRBV3-2|NA|NA
TGTGCCAGCAGCCCCACGAAGGGGGGAAACACCATATATTTT
CASSPTKGGNTIYF
>TRBJ2-5|TRBV10-1|NA|NA
TGCGCCAGCAGTGAGAGGACTCGAGAGACCCAGTACTTC
CASSERTRETQYF
>TRBJ2-3|TRBV28|TRBD1|NA
TGTGCCAGCAGAACCGGGACAGGGGGCATAGATACGCAGTATTTT
CASRTGTGGIDTQYF
>TRBJ1-6|TRBV7-2|NA|few
TGTGCCAGCAGCTTATCGCTCCGGAGCTCCTATAATTCACCCCTCCACTTT
CASSLSLRSSYNSPLHF
>TRBJ2-2|TRBV27|TRBD1|NA
TGTGCCAGCAGTTTCCCCAGGGGGCCCGGCACCGGGGAGCTGTTTTTT
CASSFPRGPGTGELFF
>TRBJ2-1|TRBV11-3|NA|NA
TGTGCCAGCAGAGGAGGGGGCTCCTACCGGGATGAGCAGTTCTTC
CASRGGGSYRDEQFF
>TRBJ1-6|TRBV5-1|NA|NA
TGTGCCAGCAGCTTGGTTGGAGGGGTTGATTCACCCCTCCACTTT
CASSLVGGVDSPLHF
>TRBJ2-3|TRBV28|TRBD2|NA
TGTGCCAGCAGTTTAGAGCGGGGGGCAGATACGCAGTATTTT
CASSLERGADTQYF